This entry lists 10 T cell receptor beta chains sequenced from one sample in a study of CD8 T cells in ankylosing spondylitis. TCRdb reprocessed the 5' RACE reads via MiXCR and lists one record per CDR3 protein. The sample consists of 150,000 to 200,000 distinct CDR3 sequences, more than 9% of them appearing once. The sequenced sample was blood, either unsorted or a sorted T cell fraction (not recorded which). These receptor sequences come from a male donor with ankylosing spondylitis or in good health (not recorded which).

The rearrangement uses TRBV5-5 and TRBJ2-2; 8 bases line up with TRBD2. J gave up 2 bases and V 6 bases, and 12 bases lay outside the gene matches. The CDR3 is made up of 17 amino acids. Germline CDR1 is SGHKS and CDR2 is YYEKEE (reference sequence). The CDR3 sequence is CASTKNAGGHNTGELFF. CDR3 DNA sequence: TGTGCCAGCACCAAGAACGCGGGGGGCCATAACACCGGGGAGCTGTTTTTT.

The chain employs TRBV7-2 and TRBJ2-5, with unresolved D. This CDR3 is 14 amino acids long. The V end was cut by 3 bases, the J end by 0 bases, with 8 bases between. From germline, CDR1 is SGHTA and CDR2 FQGNSA. The CDR3 region is CASSFRNYQETQYF. The CDR3 nucleotides read TGTGCCAGCAGCTTCCGGAACTACCAAGAGACCCAGTACTTC.

The chain joins TRBV5-5 to TRBJ1-1; TRBD1 aligns across 7 bases. The CDR3 length is 17 residues. The J segment lost 2 bases and the V segment lost 2 bases, leaving 12 bases of the junction unmatched. Germline assignment: CDR1 SGHKS and CDR2 YYEKEE (reference sequence). The chain's CDR3 is CASSFRGGGSLNTEAFF. The CDR3 region has the DNA TGTGCCAGCAGCTTTCGGGGAGGGGGCTCTCTCAACACTGAAGCTTTCTTT.

This clonotype was counted a few times. The rearrangement uses TRBV7-9 and TRBJ2-7; D may correspond to TRBD1 or TRBD2 (6 bases each). The CDR3 has 14 amino acids. V lost 6 bases and J 5 bases, leaving 17 bases between the germline ends. The germline V gene has CDR1 SEHNR and CDR2 FQNEAQ (reference sequence). CDR3 protein: CASRHTRGVDEQYF. The CDR3 region has the DNA TGTGCCAGCAGACATACGAGGGGGGTCGACGAGCAGTACTTC.

This clonotype was picked up a small number of times. The V and J genes are TRBV20-1 and TRBJ2-1; 11 bases align to TRBD2. CDR1 and CDR2 (germline): DFQATT, SNEGSKA (reference sequence). Unmatched junction bases numbered 7, after V lost 5 bases and J lost 4 bases. The CDR3 length is 15 residues. The CDR3 loop is CSARSGRAQYNEQFF. The CDR3 nucleotides read TGCAGTGCTCGTAGCGGGAGGGCCCAATACAATGAGCAGTTCTTC.

This clonotype was observed many times. The V gene is TRBV3-1, the J gene TRBJ1-2; perhaps TRBD1 as D (5 bases). Per the germline V gene, CDR1 is LGHDT and CDR2 is YNNKEL (reference sequence). V lost 3 bases to trimming and J lost 3 bases, with 14 bases between them. The CDR3 covers 15 residues. CDR3 DNA sequence: TGTGCCAGCAGCCAGGGGATCGGGACCCACTATGGCTACACCTTC. Translation gives CASSQGIGTHYGYTF.

This clonotype has a handful of counts. The chain recombines TRBV30 with TRBJ2-1; no definite D call. Trimming cost V 0 bases and J 3 bases, with 27 bases left between them. This CDR3 comprises 20 residues. From germline, CDR1 is GTSNPN and CDR2 SVGIG (reference sequence). The DNA for the CDR3 is TGTGCCTGGAGTGTACGGAGCTCTAGATATGGCCGAGAGGTCTACAATGAGCAGTTCTTC. Translating gives CAWSVRSSRYGREVYNEQFF.

V gene TRBV19 combines with J gene TRBJ2-2; D gene uncertain. The CDR3 runs 14 residues. Trimming took 3 bases from V and 2 from J, leaving 7 bases between them. Germline V lookup: CDR1 LNHDA, CDR2 SQIVND (reference sequence). Written as DNA, the CDR3 is TGTGCCAGTAGTATTAGCCAAAACACCGGGGAGCTGTTTTTT. It yields the protein CASSISQNTGELFF.

In this sample, this clonotype turned up many times. The chain recombines TRBV20-1 with TRBJ2-1; the D is unclear. Per the germline V gene, CDR1 is DFQATT and CDR2 is SNEGSKA (reference sequence). V was trimmed by 2 bases and J by 6 bases, leaving 11 bases between them. CDR3 length equals 13 residues. CDR3 protein: CSARPSVLNEQFF. The CDR3 DNA sequence: TGCAGTGCTAGACCTTCGGTTCTCAATGAGCAGTTCTTC.

The sample holds many counts of this clonotype. This sequence joins TRBV21-1 and TRBJ2-5; TRBD1, as called in the table, went unchecked against the DNA. TRBV21-1 is marked as a pseudogene. The CDR3 covers 14 residues. In nucleotides, the CDR3 is TGTGCCAGCCCCGGTCGGGGGGTTGCGGAGACCCAGTACTTC. Amino acids: CASPGRGVAETQYF.